Presented here are 8 T cell receptor beta chains from one specimen sequenced in a study of somatic mutations in cytotoxic T cells in rheumatoid arthritis. Using immunoSEQ multiplex PCR, the repertoire was profiled, and TCRdb retains in-frame clones only, with some absent. The sample has about 19,000 clones, 80% to 85% seen once. Sequencing was carried out using CD8+ T cells sorted from blood. These receptors all come from an adult with rheumatoid arthritis.

The gene calls are TRBV27 and TRBJ2-7, with 15 bases lining up with TRBD2. The germline V gene encodes CDR1 MNHEY and CDR2 SMNVEV (reference sequence). The junction had 7 bases not matched to a gene; V was cut back by 6 bases and J by 7 bases. This CDR3 has 15 residues. The CDR3 bases are TGTGCCAGCAGAGAAGGACTAGCGGGAGGGCGGGAGCAGTACTTC. It translates to CASREGLAGGREQYF.

The chain links TRBV7-9 to TRBJ2-3, with 10 bases aligning to TRBD2. The CDR3 covers 17 residues. CDR1 is SEHNR, CDR2 FQNEAQ, per germline (reference sequence). V lost 4 bases and J lost 3; bases outside the gene matches: 10. The DNA of the CDR3 is TGTGCCAGCAGCTCAACCTTTAGCGGGGGGATTACAGATACGCAGTATTTT. As protein: CASSSTFSGGITDTQYF.

The V gene is TRBV5-6, the J gene TRBJ2-7; the match to TRBD2 covers 11 bases. Germline-derived CDR1 and CDR2 are SGHDT and YYEEEE. J lost 3 bases, V lost 4 bases, and 12 bases had no gene match. The CDR3 extends over 17 amino acids. CDR3 sequence (DNA): TGTGCCAGCAGCCCACCCACCCGACTAGCGGGATACTACGAGCAGTACTTC. Amino acid sequence: CASSPPTRLAGYYEQYF.

The J gene is TRBJ1-2, the V gene TRBV6-1, with 7 positions matching TRBD1. The germline gives CDR1 MNHNS, CDR2 SASEGT. The trim removed 7 bases at V and 6 bases at J, leaving 11 bases unmatched. CDR3 length: 14 amino acids. DNA of the CDR3: TGTGCCAGCATTTACAGGGGAGAGGGTAATGGCTACACCTTC. It encodes CASIYRGEGNGYTF.

The genes are TRBV5-4 and TRBJ1-1; TRBD1 might be the D (5 bases). The germline V gene has CDR1 SGHNT and CDR2 YYREEE (reference sequence). V was trimmed by 4 bases and J by 0 bases, leaving 19 bases between them. The CDR3 loop spans 17 amino acids. In nucleotides, the CDR3 is TGTGCCAGCAGCCAAGACAGCGAGACATTCCTGAACACTGAAGCTTTCTTT. Its translation: CASSQDSETFLNTEAFF.

This clone has only a few counts. V usage is TRBV13 and J usage is TRBJ2-7, with D hard to call. Between the trimmed V and J ends, which lost 1 base and 4 bases, there was a span of 5 bases. Germline-derived CDR1 and CDR2 are PRHDT and FYEKMQ (reference sequence). The length of the CDR3 is 12 residues. The CDR3 loop is CASSLEGYEQYF. The CDR3 DNA sequence: TGTGCCAGCAGCTTAGAAGGTTACGAGCAGTACTTC.

This chain links TRBV5-5 with TRBJ2-7, with D hard to call. V was shortened by 1 base and J by 0 bases, with 5 bases between the two germline ends. CDR1 is SGHKS, CDR2 YYEKEE, per germline (reference sequence). The CDR3 contains 13 residues. CDR3 sequence (DNA): TGTGCCAGCAGCTTGTACGTCTCCTACGAGCAGTACTTC. This codes for CASSLYVSYEQYF.

This chain connects TRBV7-9 to TRBJ2-1; D not certain. The CDR3 is 15 residues long. Trimming cost V 1 base and J 0 bases, with 7 bases left between them. Germline CDR1 and CDR2: SEHNR and FQNEAQ (reference sequence). The CDR3 loop reads CASSLEGRSYNEQFF. CDR3 nucleotide sequence: TGTGCCAGCAGCTTAGAAGGGCGCTCCTACAATGAGCAGTTCTTC.